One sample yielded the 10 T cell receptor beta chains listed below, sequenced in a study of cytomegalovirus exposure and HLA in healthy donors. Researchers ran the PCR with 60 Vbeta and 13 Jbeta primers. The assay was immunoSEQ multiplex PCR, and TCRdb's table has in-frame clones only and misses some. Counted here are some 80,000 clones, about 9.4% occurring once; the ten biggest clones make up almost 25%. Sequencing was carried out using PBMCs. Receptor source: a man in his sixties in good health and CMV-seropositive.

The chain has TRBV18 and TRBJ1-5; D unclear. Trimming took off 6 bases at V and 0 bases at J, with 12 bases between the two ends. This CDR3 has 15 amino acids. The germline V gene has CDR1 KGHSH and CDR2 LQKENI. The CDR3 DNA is TGTGCCAGCTCCCGAGGCACGGATAGCAATCAGCCCCAGCATTTT. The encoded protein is CASSRGTDSNQPQHF.

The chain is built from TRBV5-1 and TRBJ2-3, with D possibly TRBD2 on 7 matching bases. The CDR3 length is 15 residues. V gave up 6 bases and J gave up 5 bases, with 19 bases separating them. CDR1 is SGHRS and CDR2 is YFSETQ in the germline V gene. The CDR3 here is CASTNRGALGDTQYF. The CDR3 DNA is TGCGCCAGCACCAATCGGGGGGCATTGGGAGATACGCAGTATTTT. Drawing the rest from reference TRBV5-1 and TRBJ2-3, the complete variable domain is KAGVTQTPRYLIKTRGQQVTLSCSPISGHRSVSWYQQTPGQGLQFLFEYFSETQRNKGNFPGRFSGRQFSNSRSEMNVSTLELGDSALYLCASTNRGALGDTQYFGPGTRLTVL.

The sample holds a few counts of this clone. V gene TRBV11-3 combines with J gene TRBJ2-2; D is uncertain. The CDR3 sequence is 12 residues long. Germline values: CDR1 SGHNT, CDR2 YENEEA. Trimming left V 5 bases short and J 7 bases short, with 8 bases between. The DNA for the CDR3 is TGTGCCAGCAGCACAGTTCACGGGGAGCTGTTTTTT. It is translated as CASSTVHGELFF.

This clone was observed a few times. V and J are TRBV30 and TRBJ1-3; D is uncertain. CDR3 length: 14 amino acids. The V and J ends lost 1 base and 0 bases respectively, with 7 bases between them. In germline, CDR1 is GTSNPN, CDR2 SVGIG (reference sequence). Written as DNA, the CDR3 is TGTGCCTGGAGTGACACAATCTCTGGAAACACCATATATTTT. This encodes CAWSDTISGNTIYF.

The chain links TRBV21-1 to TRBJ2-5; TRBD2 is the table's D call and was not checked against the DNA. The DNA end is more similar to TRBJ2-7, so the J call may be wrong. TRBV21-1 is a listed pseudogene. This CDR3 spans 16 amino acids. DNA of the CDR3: TGTGCCAGCAGCAAAGGGAGGCTAGCGGGGAACTACGAGCAGTACTTC. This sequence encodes CASSKGRLAGNYEQYF.

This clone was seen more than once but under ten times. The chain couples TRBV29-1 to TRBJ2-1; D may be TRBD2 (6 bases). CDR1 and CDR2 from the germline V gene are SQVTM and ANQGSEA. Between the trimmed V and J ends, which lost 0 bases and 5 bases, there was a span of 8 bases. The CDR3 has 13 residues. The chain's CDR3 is CSVEETRDNEQFF. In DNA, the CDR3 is TGCAGCGTTGAAGAGACTAGGGACAATGAGCAGTTCTTC.

CDR3 in DNA: TGTGCCAGCTGGCCGACTAGCGGAGGGGGGGGTGAGCAGTTCTTC. This encodes CASWPTSGGGGEQFF. V usage is TRBV6-5 and J usage is TRBJ2-1, with 9 positions matching TRBD2. This CDR3 has 15 amino acids. The junction had 14 bases not matched to a gene; V was cut back by 8 bases and J by 9 bases. The V gene's germline CDR1 is MNHEY and CDR2 SVGAGI.

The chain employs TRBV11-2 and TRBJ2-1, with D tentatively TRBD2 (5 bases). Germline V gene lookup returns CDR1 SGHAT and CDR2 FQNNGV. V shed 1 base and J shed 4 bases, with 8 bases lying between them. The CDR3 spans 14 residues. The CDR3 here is CASSLAGSYNEQFF. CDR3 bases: TGTGCCAGCAGCTTAGCGGGATCATACAATGAGCAGTTCTTC.

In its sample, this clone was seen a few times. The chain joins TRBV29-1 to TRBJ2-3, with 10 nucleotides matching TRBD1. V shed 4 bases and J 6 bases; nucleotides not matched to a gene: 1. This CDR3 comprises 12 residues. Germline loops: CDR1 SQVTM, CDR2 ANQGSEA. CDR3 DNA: TGCAGCGTTGGACAGGGGGCGGATACGCAGTATTTT. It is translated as CSVGQGADTQYF.

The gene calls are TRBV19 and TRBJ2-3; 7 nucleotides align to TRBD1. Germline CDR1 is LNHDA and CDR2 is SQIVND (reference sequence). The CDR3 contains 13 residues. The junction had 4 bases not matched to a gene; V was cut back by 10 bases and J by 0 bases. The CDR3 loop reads CATGDRSTDTQYF. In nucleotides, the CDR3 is TGTGCCACAGGGGACAGAAGCACAGATACGCAGTATTTT.